Each of the 22 T cell receptor beta chains below was sequenced from the same sample in a study of graft-versus-host responses after intestinal transplantation. Using immunoSEQ multiplex PCR, the repertoire was profiled, and TCRdb retains in-frame clones only, with some absent. The sample records about 69,000 clones, around 90% being singletons. Sequencing used bone marrow, obtained 700 to 850 days after intestinal transplantation. Receptors were obtained from a human patient who received an intestinal transplant, so some T cells may come from the graft donor.

The chain links TRBV7-3 to TRBJ2-3; TRBD2 aligns across 8 bases. V trimming: 2 bases; J trimming: 0 bases; junction bases outside the gene matches: 1. Germline lookup yields CDR1 SGHTA and CDR2 FQGTGA. This CDR3 is built from 15 residues. The chain's CDR3 is CASSLLAGSTDTQYF. CDR3 nucleotides: TGTGCCAGCAGCTTACTAGCGGGTAGCACAGATACGCAGTATTTT.

The chain joins TRBV9 to TRBJ2-7, with TRBD2 matching over 13 bases. V gave up 4 bases and J gave up 6 bases; unmatched junction bases: 4. The CDR3 spans 14 residues. CDR1 and CDR2 (germline): SGDLS, YYNGEE. The CDR3 nucleotides read TGTGCCAGCAGCATCCGACTAGCGGGAGGCGAGCAGTACTTC. It codes for CASSIRLAGGEQYF.

The genes are TRBV6-5 and TRBJ1-5, with D unclear. The ends were cut back, 7 bases at V and 7 bases at J, with 14 bases in the middle. CDR1 and CDR2 (germline): MNHEY, SVGAGI. The CDR3 consists of 13 residues. CDR3 protein: CASTVAGVQPQHF. CDR3 DNA sequence: TGTGCCAGCACCGTAGCCGGGGTCCAGCCCCAGCATTTT.

This rearrangement joins TRBV6-4 to TRBJ1-5; D gene ambiguous. CDR1 and CDR2 (germline): MRHNA, SNTAGT. The CDR3 covers 14 residues. The V gene lost 0 bases and the J gene lost 5 bases, with 8 bases spanning the gap. CDR3: CASSDSTGHQPQHF. The CDR3 region has the DNA TGTGCCAGCAGTGACTCGACCGGGCATCAGCCCCAGCATTTT.

This clone was observed a handful of times. The chain uses TRBV9 and TRBJ2-2; TRBD2 agrees at 9 bases. The V gene's germline CDR1 is SGDLS and CDR2 YYNGEE. The CDR3 has 17 residues. V was clipped by 0 bases and J by 6 bases; unmatched bases: 9. Here the CDR3 DNA reads TGTGCCAGCAGCGTAGAAGGTAGCGGGAGTCTCGCCGGGGAGCTGTTTTTT. Translated: CASSVEGSGSLAGELFF. The whole variable domain, filled in from reference TRBV9 and TRBJ2-2, reads DSGVTQTPKHLITATGQRVTLRCSPRSGDLSVYWYQQSLDQGLQFLIQYYNGEERAKGNILERFSAQQFPDLHSELNLSSLELGDSALYFCASSVEGSGSLAGELFFGEGSRLTVL.

This clone is a singleton in its sample. V and J are TRBV6-5 and TRBJ2-1; D is perhaps TRBD1 or TRBD2 (5 bases each). The CDR3 length is 16 residues. Trimming stripped 0 bases from V and 4 bases from J, with 13 bases between. Germline assignment: CDR1 MNHEY and CDR2 SVGAGI. CDR3 DNA: TGTGCCAGCAGTTACTCACCCGGGACCCCTTACAATGAGCAGTTCTTC. Its protein product is CASSYSPGTPYNEQFF.

This clone was found once. The chain combines TRBV6-5 with TRBJ2-3, with 8 bases lining up with TRBD2. V shed 5 bases, J shed 2 bases, and the junction held 6 bases outside the gene matches. Germline values: CDR1 MNHEY, CDR2 SVGAGI. This CDR3 spans 15 amino acids. CDR3 DNA sequence: TGTGCCAGCAGTCGACGGGGGGGTTCCACAGATACGCAGTATTTT. Translation gives CASSRRGGSTDTQYF.

In its sample, this clone was seen once. This rearrangement joins TRBV7-3 to TRBJ2-3; D is uncertain. With 3 bases removed from V and 4 bases from J, the gap between germline ends came to 5 bases. The germline V gene has CDR1 SGHTA and CDR2 FQGTGA. The CDR3 spans 12 residues. CDR3 sequence: CASSFIADTQYF. Written as DNA, the CDR3 is TGTGCCAGCAGCTTTATCGCAGATACGCAGTATTTT.

As for this clone: Other DNA sequences in this sample translate to the same CDR3. The chain couples TRBV6-6 to TRBJ2-7, with a weak D call TRBD1 (6 bases). The CDR3 consists of 14 residues. The germline V gene encodes CDR1 MNHNY and CDR2 SVGAGI (reference sequence). V lost 2 bases, J lost 2 bases, and 10 bases lay in between. The CDR3 here is CASSYTGQPYEQYF. The CDR3 DNA sequence: TGTGCCAGCAGTTACACAGGACAGCCCTACGAGCAGTACTTC.

This clone was picked up a small number of times. The chain links TRBV6-6 to TRBJ2-2; 9 bases agree with TRBD2. CDR1 is MNHNY and CDR2 is SVGAGI in the germline V gene (reference sequence). The J segment lost 5 bases and the V segment lost 8 bases, leaving 6 bases of the junction unmatched. This CDR3 region has 14 residues. CDR3 sequence reads: CASSRTSVTGELFF. CDR3 DNA sequence: TGTGCCAGCTCCCGGACTAGCGTAACCGGGGAGCTGTTTTTT.

The genes are TRBV7-9 and TRBJ1-1, with D hard to call. The CDR3 consists of 14 residues. Germline V gene lookup returns CDR1 SEHNR and CDR2 FQNEAQ (reference sequence). Deletions cut 2 bases from V and 1 base from J, with 8 bases between. Here the CDR3 reads CASSLLQTNTEAFF. The CDR3 region has the DNA TGTGCCAGCAGCTTACTCCAGACGAACACTGAAGCTTTCTTT.

This chain connects TRBV4-1 to TRBJ2-7; no reliable D call. This CDR3 spans 14 amino acids. Germline loops: CDR1 MGHRA, CDR2 YSYEKL. Trimming pared 2 bases from V and 0 bases from J, leaving 8 bases between. CDR3 residues: CASSQLPLSYEQYF. CDR3 DNA: TGCGCCAGCAGCCAATTGCCGCTCTCCTACGAGCAGTACTTC.

The genes are TRBV7-9 and TRBJ1-6, with D perhaps TRBD1 (5 bases). Germline loops: CDR1 SEHNR, CDR2 FQNEAQ (reference sequence). The CDR3 spans 15 residues. V was pared by 4 bases and J by 7 bases, with 14 bases between. CDR3 coding DNA: TGTGCCAGCAGCTCCCCGGCCCGGGGGAATTCACCCCTCCACTTT. Its translation is CASSSPARGNSPLHF. Full variable domain (outside the CDR3, taken from reference TRBV7-9 and TRBJ1-6): DTGVSQNPRHKITKRGQNVTFRCDPISEHNRLYWYRQTLGQGPEFLTYFQNEAQLEKSRLLSDRFSAERPKGSFSTLEIQRTEQGDSAMYLCASSSPARGNSPLHFGNGTRLTVT.

This chain joins TRBV23-1 and TRBJ2-5, with TRBD2 as a possible D gene (7 bases). TRBV23-1 is an ORF, with its function uncertain. This CDR3 is 12 amino acids long. The V and J ends lost 3 bases and 9 bases respectively, with 11 bases between them. The CDR3 DNA is TGCGCCAGCAGTCAGAGGGGGGGGGCCCAGTACTTC. Translating it yields CASSQRGGAQYF.

The V call is TRBV11-3, the J call TRBJ2-1; 7 bases are a match to TRBD1. CDR1 and CDR2 (germline): SGHNT, YENEEA. This CDR3 has 14 amino acids. V trimming: 5 bases; J trimming: 7 bases; junction bases outside the gene matches: 8. CDR3: CASSLTTGPNEQFF. The CDR3 nucleotides read TGTGCCAGCAGCCTTACGACAGGGCCGAATGAGCAGTTCTTC.

The rearrangement joins TRBV6-1 to TRBJ1-1; tentatively, D is TRBD1 (5 bases). The CDR3 is 13 amino acids. Germline V gene sequence: CDR1 MNHNS, CDR2 SASEGT. With 1 base removed from V and 5 bases from J, the gap between germline ends came to 8 bases. The DNA for the CDR3 is TGTGCCAGCAGTGAAGAGGACATAACTGAAGCTTTCTTT. It specifies CASSEEDITEAFF.

The chain has TRBV6-1 and TRBJ1-4, with 7 bases lining up with TRBD1. CDR1 and CDR2 from the germline V gene are MNHNS and SASEGT. The CDR3 spans 16 residues. Trimming at V came to 3 bases and at J to 2 bases, leaving 6 bases not matched to a gene. CDR3 protein: CASSDQGGATNEKLFF. CDR3 bases: TGTGCCAGCAGTGATCAAGGGGGCGCGACTAATGAAAAACTGTTTTTT.

The genes are TRBV28 and TRBJ1-6; D gene unclear. CDR1 is MDHEN, CDR2 SYDVKM, per germline. The CDR3 spans 10 residues. The ends were cut back, 7 bases at V and 10 bases at J, with 5 bases in the middle. For the CDR3, the DNA is TGTGCCAGCAAAGTCTCACCCCTCCACTTT. It codes for CASKVSPLHF.

The CDR3: CASSVQSETQYF. In DNA form, the CDR3 reads TGCGCCAGCAGTGTACAGTCCGAGACCCAGTACTTC. The V gene is TRBV10-2, the J gene TRBJ2-5; no firm D call. The CDR3 has 12 amino acids. Germline assignment: CDR1 WSHSY and CDR2 SAAADI. Trimming shortened V by 4 bases and J by 5 bases, and 8 bases separated the two germline ends.

J is TRBJ2-3 and V is TRBV11-1, with D possibly matching TRBD2 (5 bases). The CDR3 covers 14 residues. Germline values: CDR1 SGHAT, CDR2 FQDESV (reference sequence). V gave up 2 bases and J gave up 5 bases, with 11 bases separating them. The CDR3 nucleotides are TGTGCCAGCAGCTTAATTGAGGGAGAAGATACGCAGTATTTT. Translation gives CASSLIEGEDTQYF.

This clone was counted once. V gene TRBV6-5 combines with J gene TRBJ1-5; 7 positions agree with TRBD1. This CDR3 has 13 amino acids. Looked up from germline, CDR1 is MNHEY and CDR2 is SVGAGI. J was trimmed by 7 bases and V by 6 bases; bases with no gene match: 6. Here the CDR3 DNA reads TGTGCCAGCAGAGGACAGGCTCTGCAGCCCCAGCATTTT. This translates into CASRGQALQPQHF.

V is TRBV7-3 and J is TRBJ2-2; no firm D call. V was cut by 1 base and J by 6 bases, with 9 bases left in between. Germline V gives CDR1 SGHTA, CDR2 FQGTGA. The CDR3 extends over 14 amino acids. The CDR3 loop is CASSLSLVPGELFF. The CDR3 bases are TGTGCCAGCAGCTTAAGTTTGGTCCCCGGGGAGCTGTTTTTT.